The clone carrying this T cell receptor beta chain was recorded once. The data stem from a study of OX40 agonist ivuxolimab in advanced cancers. Across the whole study: Patients receiving dose escalation had hepatocellular carcinoma, melanoma, renal cell or head and neck cancer.

CDR3 length: 14 residues. V was trimmed by 0 bases and J by 2 bases, leaving 6 bases between them. The germline V gene encodes CDR1 MGHRA and CDR2 YSYEKL. Assay used: immunoSEQ multiplex PCR; TCRdb lists only in-frame clones, some missing. The sample consists of 65,000 to 80,000 clones, about 88% of them appearing once. The clonotype comes from an adult with an advanced solid tumor such as melanoma, head and neck, liver or kidney cancer. V is TRBV4-1 and J is TRBJ2-3; D is undetermined. The sample consisted of CD4+ or CD8+ T cells sorted from blood, taken in a trial of the OX40 agonist ivuxolimab. The chain's CDR3 is CASSQDVPTDTQYF. The CDR3 DNA reads as TGCGCCAGCAGCCAAGATGTCCCCACAGATACGCAGTATTTT.